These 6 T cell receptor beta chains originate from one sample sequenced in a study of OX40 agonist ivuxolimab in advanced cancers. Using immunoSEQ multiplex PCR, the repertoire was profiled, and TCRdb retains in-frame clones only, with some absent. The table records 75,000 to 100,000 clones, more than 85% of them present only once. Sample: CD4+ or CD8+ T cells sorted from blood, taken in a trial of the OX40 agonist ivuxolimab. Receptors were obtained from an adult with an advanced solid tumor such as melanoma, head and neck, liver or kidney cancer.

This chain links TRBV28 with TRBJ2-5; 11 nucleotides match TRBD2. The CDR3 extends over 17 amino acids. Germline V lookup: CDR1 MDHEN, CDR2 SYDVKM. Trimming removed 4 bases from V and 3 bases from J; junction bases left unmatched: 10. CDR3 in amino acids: CASSSPTSGSGEETQYF. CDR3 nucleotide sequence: TGTGCCAGCAGTTCCCCAACTAGCGGGAGTGGGGAAGAGACCCAGTACTTC.

This chain's CDR3 is CASSLDSPNQPQHF. The CDR3 bases are TGTGCCAGCAGCTTAGACAGCCCCAATCAGCCCCAGCATTTT. The chain employs TRBV7-2 and TRBJ1-5, with D hard to call. Germline values: CDR1 SGHTA, CDR2 FQGNSA. The CDR3 contains 14 residues. V shed 1 base and J shed 3 bases, with 7 bases lying between them.

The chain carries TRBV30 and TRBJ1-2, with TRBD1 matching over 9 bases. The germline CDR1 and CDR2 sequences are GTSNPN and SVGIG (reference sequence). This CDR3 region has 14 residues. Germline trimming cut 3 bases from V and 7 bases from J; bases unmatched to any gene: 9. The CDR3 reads CAWRGTGGGSGYTF. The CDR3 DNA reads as TGTGCCTGGAGAGGTACAGGGGGCGGGAGTGGCTACACCTTC.

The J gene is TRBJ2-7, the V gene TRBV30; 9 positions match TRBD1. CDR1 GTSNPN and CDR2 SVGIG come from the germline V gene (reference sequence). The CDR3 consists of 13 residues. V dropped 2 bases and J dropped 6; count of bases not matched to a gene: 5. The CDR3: CAWSRTGEIEQYF. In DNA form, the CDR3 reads TGTGCCTGGAGTAGGACAGGGGAGATCGAGCAGTACTTC.

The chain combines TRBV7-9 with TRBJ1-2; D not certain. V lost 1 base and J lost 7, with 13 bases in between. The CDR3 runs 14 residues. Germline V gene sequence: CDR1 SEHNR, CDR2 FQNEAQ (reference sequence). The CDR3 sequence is CASSLEGLLFGYTF. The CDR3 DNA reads TGTGCCAGCAGCTTAGAAGGACTTCTATTTGGCTACACCTTC. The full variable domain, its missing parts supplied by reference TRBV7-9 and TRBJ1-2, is DTGVSQNPRHKITKRGQNVTFRCDPISEHNRLYWYRQTLGQGPEFLTYFQNEAQLEKSRLLSDRFSAERPKGSFSTLEIQRTEQGDSAMYLCASSLEGLLFGYTFGSGTRLTVV.

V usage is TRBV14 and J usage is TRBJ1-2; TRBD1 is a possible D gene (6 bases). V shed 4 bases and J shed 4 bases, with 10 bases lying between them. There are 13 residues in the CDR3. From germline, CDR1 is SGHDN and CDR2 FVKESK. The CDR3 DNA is TGTGCCAGCAGCCCCCAGGGGACCTATGGCTACACCTTC. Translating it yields CASSPQGTYGYTF.